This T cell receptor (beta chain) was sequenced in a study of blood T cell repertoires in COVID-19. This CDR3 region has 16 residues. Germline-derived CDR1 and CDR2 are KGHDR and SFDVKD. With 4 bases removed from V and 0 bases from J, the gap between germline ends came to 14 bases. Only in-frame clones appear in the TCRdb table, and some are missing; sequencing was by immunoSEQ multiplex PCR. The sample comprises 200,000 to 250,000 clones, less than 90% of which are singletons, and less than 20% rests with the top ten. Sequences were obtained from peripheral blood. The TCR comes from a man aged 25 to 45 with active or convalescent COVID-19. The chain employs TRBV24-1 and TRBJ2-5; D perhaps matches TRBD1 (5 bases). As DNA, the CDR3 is TGTGCCACCAGTGACCGAGACCCAGGGAACCAAGAGACCCAGTACTTC. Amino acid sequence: CATSDRDPGNQETQYF.